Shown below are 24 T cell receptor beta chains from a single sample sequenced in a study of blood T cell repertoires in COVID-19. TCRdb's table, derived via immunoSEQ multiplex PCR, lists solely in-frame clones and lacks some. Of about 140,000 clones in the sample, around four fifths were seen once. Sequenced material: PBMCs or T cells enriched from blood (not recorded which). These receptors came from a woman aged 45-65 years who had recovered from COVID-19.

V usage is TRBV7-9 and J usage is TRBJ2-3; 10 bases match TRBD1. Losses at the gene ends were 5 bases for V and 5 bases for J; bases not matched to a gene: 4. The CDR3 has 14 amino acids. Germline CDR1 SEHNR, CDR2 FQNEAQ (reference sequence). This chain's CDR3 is CASSPRDRGDTQYF. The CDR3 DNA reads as TGTGCCAGCAGCCCTCGGGACAGGGGAGATACGCAGTATTTT.

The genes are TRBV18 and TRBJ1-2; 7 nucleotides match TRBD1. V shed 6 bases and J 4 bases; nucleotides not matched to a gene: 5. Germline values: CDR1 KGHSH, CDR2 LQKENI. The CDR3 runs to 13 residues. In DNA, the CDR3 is TGTGCCAGCTCCCAAGGGGGCCCCTATGGCTACACCTTC. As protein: CASSQGGPYGYTF.

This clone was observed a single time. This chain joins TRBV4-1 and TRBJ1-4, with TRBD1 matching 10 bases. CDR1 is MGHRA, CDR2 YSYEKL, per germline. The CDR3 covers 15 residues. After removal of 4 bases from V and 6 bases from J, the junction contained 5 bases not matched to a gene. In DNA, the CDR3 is TGCGCCAGCAGCCTCGCCGGGACAGGGGATGAAAAACTGTTTTTT. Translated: CASSLAGTGDEKLFF.

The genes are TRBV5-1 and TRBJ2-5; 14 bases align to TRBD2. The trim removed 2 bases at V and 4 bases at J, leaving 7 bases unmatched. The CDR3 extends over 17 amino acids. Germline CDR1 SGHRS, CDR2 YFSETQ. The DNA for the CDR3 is TGCGCCAGCAGCTTTACGATAGGGACTAGCGGGGGAGAGACCCAGTACTTC. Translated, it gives CASSFTIGTSGGETQYF.

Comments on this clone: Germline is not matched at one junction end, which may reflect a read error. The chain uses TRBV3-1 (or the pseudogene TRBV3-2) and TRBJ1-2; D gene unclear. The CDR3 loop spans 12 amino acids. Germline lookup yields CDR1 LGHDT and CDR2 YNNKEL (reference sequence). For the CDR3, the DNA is TGTGCCAGCAGCCAAGATTCGAGAGGAAAGGACTTC. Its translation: CASSQDSRGKDF.

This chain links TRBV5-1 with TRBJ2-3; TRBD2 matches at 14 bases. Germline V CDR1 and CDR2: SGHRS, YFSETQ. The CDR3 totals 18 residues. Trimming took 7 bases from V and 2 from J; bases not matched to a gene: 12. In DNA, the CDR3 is TGCGCCAGCGGGGGACTAGCGGGGGCTTTAGAAACCACAGATACGCAGTATTTT. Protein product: CASGGLAGALETTDTQYF.

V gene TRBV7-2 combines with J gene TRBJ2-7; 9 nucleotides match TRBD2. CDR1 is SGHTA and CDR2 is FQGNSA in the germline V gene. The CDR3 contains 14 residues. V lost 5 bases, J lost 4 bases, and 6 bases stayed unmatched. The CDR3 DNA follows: TGTGCCAGCAGCCGGGGACTAGCTGAATACGAGCAGTACTTC. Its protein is CASSRGLAEYEQYF.

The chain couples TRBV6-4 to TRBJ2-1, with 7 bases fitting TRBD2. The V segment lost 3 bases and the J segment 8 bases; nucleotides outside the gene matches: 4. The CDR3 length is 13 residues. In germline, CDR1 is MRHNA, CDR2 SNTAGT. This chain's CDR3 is CASSDIRGDEQFF. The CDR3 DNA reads TGTGCCAGCAGTGATATACGGGGGGATGAGCAGTTCTTC.

CDR3: CASSHGTLSNQPQHF. The DNA of the CDR3 is TGTGCCAGCAGTCACGGGACACTGAGCAATCAGCCCCAGCATTTT. The chain links TRBV6-5 to TRBJ1-5, with a tentative D call TRBD1 (6 bases). V lost 5 bases and J lost 1, with 12 bases in between. Germline-derived CDR1 and CDR2 are MNHEY and SVGAGI. This CDR3 is built from 15 residues.

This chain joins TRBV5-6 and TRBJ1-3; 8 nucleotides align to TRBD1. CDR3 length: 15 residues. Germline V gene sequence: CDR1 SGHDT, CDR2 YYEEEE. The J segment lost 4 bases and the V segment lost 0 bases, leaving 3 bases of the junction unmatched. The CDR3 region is CASSLGQGTGNTIYF. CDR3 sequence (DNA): TGTGCCAGCAGCTTGGGACAGGGGACCGGAAACACCATATATTTT.

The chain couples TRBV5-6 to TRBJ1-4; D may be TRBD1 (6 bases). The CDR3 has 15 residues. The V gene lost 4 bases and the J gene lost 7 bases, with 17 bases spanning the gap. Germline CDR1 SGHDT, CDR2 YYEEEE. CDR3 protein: CASSRTTGFVEKLFF. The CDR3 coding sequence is TGTGCCAGCAGCCGTACAACAGGGTTCGTTGAAAAACTGTTTTTT.

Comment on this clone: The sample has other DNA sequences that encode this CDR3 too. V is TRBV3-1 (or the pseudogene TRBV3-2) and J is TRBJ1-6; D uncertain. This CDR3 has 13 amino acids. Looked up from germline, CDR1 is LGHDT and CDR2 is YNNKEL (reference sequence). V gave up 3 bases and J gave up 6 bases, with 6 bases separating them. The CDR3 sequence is CASSQGRNSPLHF. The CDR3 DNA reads TGTGCCAGCAGCCAGGGCCGTAATTCACCCCTCCACTTT.

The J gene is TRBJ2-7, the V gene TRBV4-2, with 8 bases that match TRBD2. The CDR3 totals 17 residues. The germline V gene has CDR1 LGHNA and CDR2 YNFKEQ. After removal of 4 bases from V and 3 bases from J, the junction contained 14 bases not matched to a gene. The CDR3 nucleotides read TGTGCCAGCAGCCTCGAGACCCCCGGGGGGGCTGACTACGAGCAGTACTTC. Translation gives CASSLETPGGADYEQYF.

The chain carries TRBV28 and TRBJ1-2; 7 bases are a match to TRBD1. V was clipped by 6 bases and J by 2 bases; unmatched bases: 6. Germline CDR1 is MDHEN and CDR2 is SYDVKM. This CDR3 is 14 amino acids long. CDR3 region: CASSGTAGNYGYTF. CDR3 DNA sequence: TGTGCCAGCAGCGGGACAGCTGGAAACTATGGCTACACCTTC.

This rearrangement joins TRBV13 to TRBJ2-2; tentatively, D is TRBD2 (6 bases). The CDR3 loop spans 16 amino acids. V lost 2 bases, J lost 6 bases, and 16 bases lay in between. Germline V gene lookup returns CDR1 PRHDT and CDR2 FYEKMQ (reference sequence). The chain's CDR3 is CASSLSIRRGPGELFF. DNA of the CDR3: TGTGCCAGCAGCTTAAGTATCCGGAGGGGACCCGGGGAGCTGTTTTTT. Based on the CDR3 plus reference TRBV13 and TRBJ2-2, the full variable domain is AAGVIQSPRHLIKEKRETATLKCYPIPRHDTVYWYQQGPGQDPQFLISFYEKMQSDKGSIPDRFSAQQFSDYHSELNMSSLELGDSALYFCASSLSIRRGPGELFFGEGSRLTVL.

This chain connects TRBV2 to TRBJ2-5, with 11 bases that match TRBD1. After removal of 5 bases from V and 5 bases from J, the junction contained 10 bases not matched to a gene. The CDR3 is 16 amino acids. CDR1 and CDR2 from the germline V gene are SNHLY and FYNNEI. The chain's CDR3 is CASSSELGQGDETQYF. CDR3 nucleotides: TGTGCCAGCAGTTCTGAGCTGGGACAGGGGGACGAGACCCAGTACTTC.

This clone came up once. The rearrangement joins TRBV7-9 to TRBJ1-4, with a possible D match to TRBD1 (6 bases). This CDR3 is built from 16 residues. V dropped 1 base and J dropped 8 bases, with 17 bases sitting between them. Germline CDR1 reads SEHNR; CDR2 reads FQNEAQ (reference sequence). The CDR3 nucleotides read TGTGCCAGCAGCTTAGTTTGGCGGGGGCCGGGGGAAAAACTGTTTTTT. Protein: CASSLVWRGPGEKLFF.

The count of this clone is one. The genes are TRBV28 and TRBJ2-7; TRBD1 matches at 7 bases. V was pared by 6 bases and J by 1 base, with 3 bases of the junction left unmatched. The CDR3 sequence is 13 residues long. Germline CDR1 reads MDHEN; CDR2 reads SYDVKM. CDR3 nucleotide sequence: TGTGCCAGCAGACCGGGACAGTCCTACGAGCAGTACTTC. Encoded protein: CASRPGQSYEQYF.

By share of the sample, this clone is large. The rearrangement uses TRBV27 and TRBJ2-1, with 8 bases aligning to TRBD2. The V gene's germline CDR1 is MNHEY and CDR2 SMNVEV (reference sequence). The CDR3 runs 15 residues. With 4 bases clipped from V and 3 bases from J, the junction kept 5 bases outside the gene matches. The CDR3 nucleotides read TGTGCCAGCAGTTGGCCGGGACTAGGCTACAATGAGCAGTTCTTC. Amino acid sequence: CASSWPGLGYNEQFF.

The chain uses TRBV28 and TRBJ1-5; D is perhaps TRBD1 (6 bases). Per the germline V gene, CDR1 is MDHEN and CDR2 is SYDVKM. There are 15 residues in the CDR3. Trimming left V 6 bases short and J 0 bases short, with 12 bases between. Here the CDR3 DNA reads TGTGCCAGCAGGGACAGTCTTTATAGCAATCAGCCCCAGCATTTT. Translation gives CASRDSLYSNQPQHF.

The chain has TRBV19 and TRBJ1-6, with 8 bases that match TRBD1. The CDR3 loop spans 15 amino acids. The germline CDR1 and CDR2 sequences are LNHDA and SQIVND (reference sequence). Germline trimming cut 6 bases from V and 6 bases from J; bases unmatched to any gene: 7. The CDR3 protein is CASSPGQGFNSPLHF. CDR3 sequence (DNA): TGTGCCAGTAGCCCCGGACAGGGTTTTAATTCACCCCTCCACTTT. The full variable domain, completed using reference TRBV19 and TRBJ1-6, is DGGITQSPKYLFRKEGQNVTLSCEQNLNHDAMYWYRQDPGQGLRLIYYSQIVNDFQKGDIAEGYSVSREKKESFPLTVTSAQKNPTAFYLCASSPGQGFNSPLHFGNGTRLTVT.

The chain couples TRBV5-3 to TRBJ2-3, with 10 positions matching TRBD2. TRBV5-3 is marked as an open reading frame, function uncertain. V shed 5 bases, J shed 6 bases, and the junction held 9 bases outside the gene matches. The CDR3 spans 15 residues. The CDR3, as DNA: TGTGCCAGAAGTAGGACTAGCGGCCCATCGGATACGCAGTATTTT. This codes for CARSRTSGPSDTQYF.

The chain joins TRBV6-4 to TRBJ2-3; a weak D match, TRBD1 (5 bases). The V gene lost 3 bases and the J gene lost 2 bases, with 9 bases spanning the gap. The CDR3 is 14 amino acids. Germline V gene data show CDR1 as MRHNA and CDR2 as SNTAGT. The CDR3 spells CASSEDRITDTQYF. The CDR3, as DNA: TGTGCCAGCAGTGAAGACAGAATCACAGATACGCAGTATTTT.

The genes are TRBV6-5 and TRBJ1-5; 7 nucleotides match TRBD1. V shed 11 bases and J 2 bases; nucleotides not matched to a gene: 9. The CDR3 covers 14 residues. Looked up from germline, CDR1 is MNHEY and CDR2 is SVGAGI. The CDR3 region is CAGGDRVGNQPQHF. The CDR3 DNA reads TGTGCCGGGGGAGACAGGGTAGGCAATCAGCCCCAGCATTTT.